This TCR beta chain was found in a study of OX40 agonist ivuxolimab in advanced cancers. In the study overall: Ivuxolimab, an antibody acting as an agonist of OX40 (CD134), was used to treat patients.

Points from the study as a whole: Researchers did not determine the expanded peripheral T cells' antigen specificity. Researchers report that CD8+ T cells had, on average, more expanded clones than CD4+.

In regard to this clone: Its antigen is as yet unknown.

Sequencing used immunoSEQ multiplex PCR; TCRdb keeps in-frame clones, though not all of them. The sample has approximately 90,000 clones; roughly 90% are singletons. On cycle 4 day 1 and cycle 7 day 1, as well as at baseline, blood was sampled. The clonotype was recovered from an adult with an advanced solid tumor such as melanoma, head and neck, liver or kidney cancer. Sequenced material: CD4+ or CD8+ T cells sorted from blood, taken in a trial of the OX40 agonist ivuxolimab.

The CDR3 sequence: CAWSGDSDQPQHF. The DNA for the CDR3 is TGTGCCTGGAGTGGGGACAGTGATCAGCCCCAGCATTTT. This chain links TRBV30 with TRBJ1-5; 7 positions agree with TRBD1. Germline trimming cut 1 base from V and 5 bases from J; bases unmatched to any gene: 2. Germline V lookup: CDR1 GTSNPN, CDR2 SVGIG (reference sequence). This CDR3 has 13 residues.